Following are 6 T cell receptor beta chains from one sample sequenced in a study of T cells after posttransplantation cyclophosphamide. Profiled with immunoSEQ multiplex PCR; TCRdb holds only in-frame clones, not every one. The sample consists of 66,000 or so clones, roughly 95% of them appearing once. The sample was PBMCs. These TCRs come from a woman aged 25 to 39 in good health and a related stem cell transplant donor.

The V call is TRBV7-9, the J call TRBJ1-5; D remains ambiguous. Germline CDR1 and CDR2: SEHNR and FQNEAQ (reference sequence). V was clipped by 5 bases and J by 7 bases, with 12 bases between them. This CDR3 contains 13 residues. CDR3 in amino acids: CASSPRLEQPQHF. Here the CDR3 DNA reads TGTGCCAGCAGCCCCCGCCTGGAACAGCCCCAGCATTTT.

The J gene is TRBJ2-2, the V gene TRBV29-1; possibly TRBD1 for D (6 bases). The ends were cut back, 6 bases at V and 6 bases at J, with 17 bases in the middle. Per germline, CDR1 SQVTM and CDR2 ANQGSEA. This CDR3 has 14 amino acids. The CDR3 bases are TGCAGCGTCCGAAGCTCAGGGGAGTCCGGGGAGCTGTTTTTT. The encoded protein is CSVRSSGESGELFF.

V is TRBV7-8 and J is TRBJ1-1; the D is unclear. CDR3 length: 13 amino acids. Per germline, CDR1 SGHVS and CDR2 FQNEAQ. Deletions cut 1 base from V and 1 base from J, with 4 bases between. CDR3 coding DNA: TGTGCCAGCAGCTTAGGTAGGAACACTGAAGCTTTCTTT. This codes for CASSLGRNTEAFF. Full variable domain (outside the CDR3, taken from reference TRBV7-8 and TRBJ1-1): GAGVSQSPRYKVAKRGQDVALRCDPISGHVSLFWYQQALGQGPEFLTYFQNEAQLDKSGLPSDRFFAERPEGSVSTLKIQRTQQEDSAVYLCASSLGRNTEAFFGQGTRLTVV.

This chain uses TRBV11-2 with TRBJ2-3; 8 positions agree with TRBD1. CDR1 is SGHAT and CDR2 is FQNNGV in the germline V gene. The CDR3 is 17 residues long. V shed 3 bases and J 1 base; nucleotides not matched to a gene: 9. The CDR3 region has the DNA TGTGCCAGCAGCTTCTCTTGGACAGGGTGGGGCACAGATACGCAGTATTTT. Its protein is CASSFSWTGWGTDTQYF. Based on the CDR3 plus reference TRBV11-2 and TRBJ2-3, the full variable domain is EAGVAQSPRYKIIEKRQSVAFWCNPISGHATLYWYQQILGQGPKLLIQFQNNGVVDDSQLPKDRFSAERLKGVDSTLKIQPAKLEDSAVYLCASSFSWTGWGTDTQYFGPGTRLTVL.

This clone was detected once. The rearrangement links TRBV7-9 to TRBJ2-2; tentatively, D is TRBD1 (5 bases). V shed 2 bases and J shed 0 bases, with 19 bases lying between them. The germline gives CDR1 SEHNR, CDR2 FQNEAQ (reference sequence). This CDR3 contains 19 residues. The CDR3 reads CASSLRGFGQSANTGELFF. The CDR3 DNA follows: TGTGCCAGCAGCTTAAGGGGTTTTGGGCAAAGCGCGAACACCGGGGAGCTGTTTTTT.

The CDR3 DNA follows: TGTGCCAGCAGCCGGATCTCCTACGAGCAGTACTTC. Translated, it gives CASSRISYEQYF. The chain combines TRBV6-1 with TRBJ2-7; no reliable D call. CDR1 and CDR2 (germline): MNHNS, SASEGT. CDR3 length: 12 residues. V was shortened by 6 bases and J by 0 bases, with 6 bases between the two germline ends.